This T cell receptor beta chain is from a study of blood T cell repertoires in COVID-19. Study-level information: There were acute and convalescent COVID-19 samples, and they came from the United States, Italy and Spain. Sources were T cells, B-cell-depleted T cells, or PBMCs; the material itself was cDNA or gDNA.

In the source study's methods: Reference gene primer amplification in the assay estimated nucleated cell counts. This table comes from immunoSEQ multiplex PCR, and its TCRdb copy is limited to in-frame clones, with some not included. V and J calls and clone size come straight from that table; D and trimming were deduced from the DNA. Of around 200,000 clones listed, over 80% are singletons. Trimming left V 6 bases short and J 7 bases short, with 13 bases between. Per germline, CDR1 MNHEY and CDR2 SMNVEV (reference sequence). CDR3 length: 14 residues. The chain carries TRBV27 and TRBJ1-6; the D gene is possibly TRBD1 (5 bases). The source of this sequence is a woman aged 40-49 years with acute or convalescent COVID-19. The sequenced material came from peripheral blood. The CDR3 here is CASSRGTANSPLHF. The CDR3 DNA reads TGTGCCAGCAGCCGCGGGACGGCAAATTCACCCCTCCACTTT.